This TCR beta chain appears in the sequencing data of a study of blood T cell repertoires in COVID-19. Study context: Material from acute and convalescent COVID-19 was sourced from the United States, Italy and Spain.

TCRdb's table, derived via immunoSEQ multiplex PCR, lists solely in-frame clones and lacks some. The sample has 200,000 to 250,000 clones, 87% seen once. Germline assignment: CDR1 LGHDT and CDR2 YNNKEL (reference sequence). The CDR3 length is 14 residues. V trimming: 4 bases; J trimming: 4 bases; junction bases outside the gene matches: 6. V gene TRBV3-1 (or the pseudogene TRBV3-2) combines with J gene TRBJ1-2; 7 bases align to TRBD1. This clonotype was sampled from a woman younger than 30 who had recovered from COVID-19. The sample was peripheral blood. CDR3 coding DNA: TGTGCCAGCAGCCCTGACAGGGTCGGCTATGGCTACACCTTC. Translation gives CASSPDRVGYGYTF.